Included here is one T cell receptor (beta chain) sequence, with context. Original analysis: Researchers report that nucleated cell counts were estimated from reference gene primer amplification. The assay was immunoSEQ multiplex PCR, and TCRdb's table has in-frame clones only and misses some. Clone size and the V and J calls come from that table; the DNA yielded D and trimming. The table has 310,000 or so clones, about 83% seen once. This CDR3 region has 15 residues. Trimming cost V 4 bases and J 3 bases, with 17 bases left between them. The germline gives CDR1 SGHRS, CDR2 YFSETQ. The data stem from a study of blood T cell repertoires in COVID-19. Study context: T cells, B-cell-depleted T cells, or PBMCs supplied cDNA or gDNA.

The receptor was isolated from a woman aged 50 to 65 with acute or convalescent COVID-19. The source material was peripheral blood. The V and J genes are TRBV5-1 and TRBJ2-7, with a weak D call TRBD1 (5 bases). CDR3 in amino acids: CASSAVFRANYEQYF. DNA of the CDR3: TGCGCCAGCAGCGCGGTCTTCAGGGCGAACTACGAGCAGTACTTC. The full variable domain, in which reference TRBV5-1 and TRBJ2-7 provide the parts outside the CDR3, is KAGVTQTPRYLIKTRGQQVTLSCSPISGHRSVSWYQQTPGQGLQFLFEYFSETQRNKGNFPGRFSGRQFSNSRSEMNVSTLELGDSALYLCASSAVFRANYEQYFGPGTRLTVT.